These 14 T cell receptor beta chains originate from one sample sequenced in a study of CD8 T cells in Susac syndrome. RNA was extracted with the RNeasy kit, and a quantity of 0.5 to 1 ug was reverse transcribed using random hexamers. TCRdb independently ran MiXCR on the immunoSEQ multiplex PCR reads; one entry per CDR3 protein. The data show approximately 87,000 distinct CDR3 sequences, about 96% seen once. Sequencing was performed on CD8+ T cells from PBMCs. The receptors originated from a human donor with Susac syndrome.

V is TRBV5-6 and J is TRBJ1-5; perhaps TRBD1 as D (5 bases). Looked up from germline, CDR1 is SGHDT and CDR2 is YYEEEE. This CDR3 is built from 14 residues. The V end lost 2 bases, the J end lost 2 bases, and 8 bases lay between the germline ends. CDR3 sequence (DNA): TGTGCCAGCAGCTTCTCGACAGGCAATCAGCCCCAGCATTTT. Its translation is CASSFSTGNQPQHF.

The CDR3 DNA sequence: TGCAGTGCTAGAGGGGTAACTAGCGGGATTGGTTTGGATACGCAGTATTTT. Its translation is CSARGVTSGIGLDTQYF. The chain uses TRBV20-1 and TRBJ2-3; TRBD2 aligns across 10 bases. V was pared by 1 base and J by 6 bases, with 13 bases of the junction left unmatched. This CDR3 is 17 amino acids long. Germline CDR1 and CDR2: DFQATT and SNEGSKA (reference sequence).

V is TRBV7-2 and J is TRBJ2-7, with 8 bases lining up with TRBD2. Germline values: CDR1 SGHTA, CDR2 FQGNSA. With V trimmed by 2 bases and J by 5 bases, 8 bases remained unmatched. This CDR3 comprises 15 residues. The DNA for the CDR3 is TGTGCCAGCAGCTTACTTCCGGGGGGGGACGACGAGCAGTACGTC. Protein product: CASSLLPGGDDEQYV.

This rearrangement joins TRBV20-1 to TRBJ1-1; D gene unclear. CDR3 length equals 15 residues. The germline gives CDR1 DFQATT, CDR2 SNEGSKA (reference sequence). V was clipped by 1 base and J by 1 base, with 13 bases between them. The CDR3 protein is CSARGLRNANTEAFF. The CDR3, as DNA: TGCAGTGCTAGAGGCTTGAGGAACGCGAACACTGAAGCTTTCTTT.

The rearrangement uses TRBV27 and TRBJ1-1; D is uncertain. Trimming took off 0 bases at V and 8 bases at J, with 13 bases between the two ends. Germline V gene lookup returns CDR1 MNHEY and CDR2 SMNVEV (reference sequence). There are 14 residues in the CDR3. Here the CDR3 DNA reads TGTGCCAGCAGTTTATCCACAGTGTTCGACGAAGCTTTCTTT. Amino acids: CASSLSTVFDEAFF.

V is TRBV9 and J is TRBJ2-1, with a tentative D call TRBD2 (5 bases). In germline, CDR1 is SGDLS, CDR2 YYNGEE. V was pared by 0 bases and J by 5 bases, with 12 bases between. CDR3 size: 15 residues. Here the CDR3 DNA reads TGTGCCAGCAGCGTAGTAGCGTCACCACACAATGAGCAGTTCTTC. It encodes CASSVVASPHNEQFF.

The V gene is TRBV7-9, the J gene TRBJ2-1; D is unresolved. V was trimmed by 5 bases and J by 3 bases, leaving 5 bases between them. Per germline, CDR1 SEHNR and CDR2 FQNEAQ (reference sequence). The CDR3 is made up of 12 amino acids. The CDR3 here is CASSEYYNEQFF. The CDR3 DNA reads TGTGCCAGCAGCGAATACTACAATGAGCAGTTCTTC. Using reference TRBV7-9 and TRBJ2-1 for the parts outside the CDR3, the full variable domain is DTGVSQNPRHKITKRGQNVTFRCDPISEHNRLYWYRQTLGQGPEFLTYFQNEAQLEKSRLLSDRFSAERPKGSFSTLEIQRTEQGDSAMYLCASSEYYNEQFFGPGTRLTVL.

V usage is TRBV4-3 and J usage is TRBJ2-2; D remains ambiguous. Germline values: CDR1 LGHNA, CDR2 YSLEER. V shed 5 bases and J shed 2 bases, with 9 bases lying between them. CDR3 length: 14 amino acids. The CDR3: CASSALLNTGELFF. The DNA for the CDR3 is TGCGCCAGCAGCGCATTGCTCAACACCGGGGAGCTGTTTTTT.

The chain recombines TRBV20-1 with TRBJ2-5; a possible D gene is TRBD1 (6 bases). The germline V gene encodes CDR1 DFQATT and CDR2 SNEGSKA (reference sequence). This CDR3 has 15 amino acids. Trimming stripped 1 base from V and 4 bases from J, with 16 bases between. The chain's CDR3 is CSARGPGVGGETQYF. CDR3 bases: TGCAGTGCTAGAGGCCCCGGGGTAGGGGGAGAGACCCAGTACTTC.

This sequence joins TRBV6-5 and TRBJ1-2, with D tentatively TRBD1 (5 bases). CDR1 is MNHEY and CDR2 is SVGAGI in the germline V gene. V was cut by 7 bases and J by 5 bases, with 14 bases left in between. There are 13 residues in the CDR3. CDR3 residues: CASIRGNSYGYTF. CDR3 sequence (DNA): TGTGCCAGCATACGGGGGAACTCTTATGGCTACACCTTC.

The J gene is TRBJ2-5, the V gene TRBV12-3 or TRBV12-4; perhaps TRBD2 as D (6 bases). The CDR3 totals 11 residues. Trimming stripped 2 bases from V and 9 bases from J, with 7 bases between. As DNA, the CDR3 is TGTGCCAGCAGTTTAACGGGGGCCCAGTACTTC. It translates to CASSLTGAQYF.

The V and J genes are TRBV7-6 and TRBJ2-5; 9 nucleotides align to TRBD1. The J segment lost 5 bases and the V segment lost 5 bases, leaving 9 bases of the junction unmatched. CDR3 length: 15 amino acids. Germline loops: CDR1 SGHVS, CDR2 FNYEAQ. The CDR3 sequence: CASSQTGGWMETQYF. The CDR3 DNA reads as TGTGCCAGCAGCCAGACAGGGGGTTGGATGGAGACCCAGTACTTC. The full variable domain, in which reference TRBV7-6 and TRBJ2-5 provide the parts outside the CDR3, is GAGVSQSPRYKVTKRGQDVALRCDPISGHVSLYWYRQALGQGPEFLTYFNYEAQQDKSGLPNDRFSAERPEGSISTLTIQRTEQRDSAMYRCASSQTGGWMETQYFGPGTRLLVL.

This clonotype was detected only once. The V and J genes are TRBV6-2 or TRBV6-3 and TRBJ2-1; 12 bases agree with TRBD2. The CDR3 sequence is 17 residues long. Unmatched junction bases numbered 10, after V lost 5 bases and J lost 5 bases. Germline V gene lookup returns CDR1 MNHEY and CDR2 SVGEGT. The CDR3 DNA is TGTGCCAGCAGTACTACTAGCGGGGGGCTTGTGAACAATGAGCAGTTCTTC. Translated, it gives CASSTTSGGLVNNEQFF.

The rearrangement links TRBV29-1 to TRBJ2-7; 9 bases are a match to TRBD1. Germline V gives CDR1 SQVTM, CDR2 ANQGSEA. Trimming removed 6 bases from V and 5 bases from J; junction bases left unmatched: 11. This CDR3 region has 14 residues. CDR3 sequence: CSVLQGAGGDEQYF. CDR3 DNA sequence: TGCAGCGTACTACAGGGGGCCGGTGGTGACGAGCAGTACTTC.